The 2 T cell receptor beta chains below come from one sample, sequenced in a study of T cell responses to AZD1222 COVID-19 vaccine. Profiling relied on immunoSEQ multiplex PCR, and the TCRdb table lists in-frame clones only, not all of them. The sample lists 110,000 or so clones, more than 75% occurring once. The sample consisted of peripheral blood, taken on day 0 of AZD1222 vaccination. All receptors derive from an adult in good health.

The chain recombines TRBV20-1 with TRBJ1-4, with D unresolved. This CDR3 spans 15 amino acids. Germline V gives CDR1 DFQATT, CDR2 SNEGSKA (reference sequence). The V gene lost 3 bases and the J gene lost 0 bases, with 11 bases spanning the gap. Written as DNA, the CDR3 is TGCAGTGCTAGTTTGGGGTCGGCAACTAATGAAAAACTGTTTTTT. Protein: CSASLGSATNEKLFF.

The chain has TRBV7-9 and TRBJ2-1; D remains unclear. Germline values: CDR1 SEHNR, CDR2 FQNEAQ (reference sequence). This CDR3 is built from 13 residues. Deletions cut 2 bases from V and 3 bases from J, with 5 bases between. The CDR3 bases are TGTGCCAGCAGCTTACCACTCTACAATGAGCAGTTCTTC. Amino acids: CASSLPLYNEQFF. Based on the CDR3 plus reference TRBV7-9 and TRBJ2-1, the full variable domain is DTGVSQNPRHKITKRGQNVTFRCDPISEHNRLYWYRQTLGQGPEFLTYFQNEAQLEKSRLLSDRFSAERPKGSFSTLEIQRTEQGDSAMYLCASSLPLYNEQFFGPGTRLTVL.